Listed below are T cell receptor beta chains from one sample, sequenced in a study of OX40 agonist ivuxolimab in advanced cancers. Produced via immunoSEQ multiplex PCR; TCRdb's table is partial and in-frame only. The repertoire consists of 60,000 to 85,000 clones, with around 89% occurring once and the leading ten covering roughly 4%. Sequencing used CD4+ or CD8+ T cells sorted from blood, obtained in a trial of the OX40 agonist ivuxolimab. The receptors here all came from an adult with an advanced solid tumor such as melanoma, head and neck, liver or kidney cancer. Both conserved end residues are part of each CDR3.

>TRBJ2-7|14|TRBV28
CASSSGTATYEQYF
>TRBJ2-5|14|TRBV13
CASSRLGTAETQYF
>TRBJ2-7|16|TRBV18
CASSPPGTGVLYEQYF
>TRBJ2-7|15|TRBV4-1
CASSQDSVRGYEQYF
>TRBJ2-7|15|TRBV5-1
CASSANTGGYYEQYF
>TRBJ2-3|19|TRBV27
CASSLQTSGRRVSTDTQYF
>TRBJ1-5|15|TRBV5-5
CASSFGVNSNQPQHF
>TRBJ1-1|12|TRBV27
CASRGRNAEAFF
>TRBJ2-7|12|TRBV6-5
CASSYSTREQYF
>TRBJ2-6|13|TRBV28
CASRLPESNVLTF
>TRBJ2-2|14|TRBV5-1
CASSPRDSSGELFF
>TRBJ2-7|13|TRBV11-2
CASSPQEPYEQYF
>TRBJ1-4|14|TRBV30
CAWSGGQGSEKLFF
>TRBJ2-7|16|TRBV28
CASSSSGSGPSYEQYF
>TRBJ2-7|14|TRBV19
CASKDTKGFYEQYF
>TRBJ2-2|16|TRBV10-3
CAISGGQGRGTGELFF
>TRBJ1-2|16|TRBV7-2
CASSSSTAGKDYGYTF